Shown below are 31 T cell receptor beta chains from a single sample sequenced in a study of Graves' ophthalmopathy and Graves' hyperthyroidism. Investigators amplified TCR beta CDR3 regions from RNA transcripts. Following a first-round RT-PCR that used HTBI primers, a second-round multiplex PCR was carried out. TCRdb used MiXCR to reprocess the multiplex PCR reads, holding one entry per CDR3 protein. The table has 900,000 to 1,200,000 distinct CDR3 sequences, about 36% seen once. The specimen was peripheral blood or thyroid tissue (not recorded which). The source is an adult man with Graves' hyperthyroidism.

The chain uses TRBV5-1 and TRBJ2-2, with TRBD1 matching 7 bases. The CDR3 consists of 15 residues. The junction had 6 bases not matched to a gene; V was cut back by 0 bases and J by 7 bases. The germline V gene has CDR1 SGHRS and CDR2 YFSETQ. The CDR3 region has the DNA TGCGCCAGCAGCTTGGAAAGGGGGCTCAACGGGGAGCTGTTTTTT. Its protein is CASSLERGLNGELFF. The whole variable domain, filled in from reference TRBV5-1 and TRBJ2-2, reads KAGVTQTPRYLIKTRGQQVTLSCSPISGHRSVSWYQQTPGQGLQFLFEYFSETQRNKGNFPGRFSGRQFSNSRSEMNVSTLELGDSALYLCASSLERGLNGELFFGEGSRLTVL.

A note on this clonotype: A junction boundary mismatches the germline segment, possibly from a read error. This chain uses TRBV5-1 with TRBJ1-2, with 7 bases lining up with TRBD1. The CDR3 runs to 16 residues. Per the germline V gene, CDR1 is SGHRS and CDR2 is YFSETQ. Written as DNA, the CDR3 is TGTGCCAGCAGCTTGGCCGCCCAGGACAGGATCTATGGCTACACCTTC. Its translation is CASSLAAQDRIYGYTF.

This chain connects TRBV4-1 to TRBJ1-5, with 7 nucleotides matching TRBD1. The CDR3 contains 16 residues. V was clipped by 3 bases and J by 2 bases; unmatched bases: 7. Germline loops: CDR1 MGHRA, CDR2 YSYEKL. CDR3 nucleotides: TGCGCCAGCAGCCACTTTACCGGGACAGGCAATCAGCCCCAGCATTTT. As protein: CASSHFTGTGNQPQHF.

This clonotype has at least ten counts. This chain joins TRBV10-1 and TRBJ1-1; a weak D match, TRBD1 (5 bases). The CDR3 extends over 13 amino acids. Germline V gives CDR1 WNHNN, CDR2 SYGVQD (reference sequence). Trimming removed 7 bases from V and 5 bases from J, with 14 bases in between. CDR3 amino acids: CASMGTFGTEAFF. The CDR3 bases are TGCGCCAGCATGGGGACTTTTGGTACTGAAGCTTTCTTT.

The chain uses TRBV10-3 and TRBJ2-3; unclear D gene. The germline V gene encodes CDR1 ENHRY and CDR2 SYGVKD. Trimming pared 2 bases from V and 0 bases from J, leaving 15 bases between. This CDR3 spans 17 amino acids. CDR3 coding DNA: TGTGCCATCAGTGAGGTCCGGCCGACCCTTAGCACAGATACGCAGTATTTT. Encoded protein: CAISEVRPTLSTDTQYF.

The V and J genes are TRBV7-9 and TRBJ2-6; 9 bases match TRBD1. V trimming: 5 bases; J trimming: 3 bases; junction bases outside the gene matches: 11. CDR3 length: 18 amino acids. Germline V gene lookup returns CDR1 SEHNR and CDR2 FQNEAQ (reference sequence). For the CDR3, the DNA is TGTGCCAGCAGCCCGGCGACAGGGGGGTTAGGTGGGGCCAACGTCCTGACTTTC. It is translated as CASSPATGGLGGANVLTF. Full variable domain (missing parts from reference TRBV7-9 and TRBJ2-6): DTGVSQNPRHKITKRGQNVTFRCDPISEHNRLYWYRQTLGQGPEFLTYFQNEAQLEKSRLLSDRFSAERPKGSFSTLEIQRTEQGDSAMYLCASSPATGGLGGANVLTFGAGSRLTVL.

Notes on this clonotype: A read error is possible here, since a much larger clone lies one base away. The CDR3 DNA is TGTGCCGGCAGCTTAGCGCAGGGTAATCTTAATTCACCCCTCCACTTT. Residues: CAGSLAQGNLNSPLHF. The gene calls are TRBV7-2 and TRBJ1-6, with D perhaps TRBD1 (5 bases). This CDR3 is 16 amino acids long. Germline CDR1 and CDR2: SGHTA and FQGNSA.

This clonotype was observed at least ten times. The CDR3 spells CADPDTEAFF. CDR3 coding DNA: TGTGCAGACCCGGACACTGAAGCTTTCTTT. The chain carries TRBV6-5 and TRBJ1-1, with no clear D. The CDR3 length is 10 residues. Per germline, CDR1 MNHEY and CDR2 SVGAGI.

The J gene is TRBJ2-7, the V gene TRBV7-7, with 11 positions matching TRBD2. The CDR3 runs to 16 residues. Germline V gene data show CDR1 as SSHAT and CDR2 as FNYEAQ (reference sequence). Losses at the gene ends were 5 bases for V and 1 base for J; bases not matched to a gene: 7. CDR3 protein: CASSHSGGALSYEQYF. The CDR3 coding sequence is TGTGCCAGCAGCCATAGCGGGGGGGCTTTATCCTACGAGCAGTACTTC.

The J gene is TRBJ1-2, the V gene TRBV29-1; D may be TRBD1 (5 bases). V was pared by 0 bases and J by 7 bases, with 12 bases between. Germline V gives CDR1 SQVTM, CDR2 ANQGSEA. The CDR3 spans 13 residues. The CDR3 DNA is TGCAGCGTTGAAGATCGGGGCCGGAGTGGCTACACCTTC. Its translation is CSVEDRGRSGYTF.

Only a few counts were recorded for this clonotype. The V call is TRBV6-5, the J call TRBJ1-2; the D gene is possibly TRBD1 (5 bases). CDR3 length: 14 amino acids. Germline V CDR1 and CDR2: MNHEY, SVGAGI. V was shortened by 6 bases and J by 3 bases, with 14 bases between the two germline ends. CDR3 in DNA: TGTGCCAGCAGGGTCGCGGGGGATGACTATGGCTACACCTTC. Its protein product is CASRVAGDDYGYTF.

In its sample, this clonotype was seen once. This chain links TRBV29-1 with TRBJ2-7; TRBD1 might be the D (6 bases). The V end was cut by 7 bases, the J end by 0 bases, with 10 bases between. CDR1 SQVTM and CDR2 ANQGSEA come from the germline V gene. This CDR3 region has 12 residues. In DNA, the CDR3 is TGCAGCGCCGACAGGAACTCCTACGAGCAGTACTTC. This encodes CSADRNSYEQYF.

This clonotype is a singleton in its sample. One base away lies a much larger clone, so this may be a sequencing read error. V gene TRBV7-9 combines with J gene TRBJ1-1; 7 nucleotides align to TRBD1. The CDR3 contains 16 residues. Germline CDR1 SEHNR, CDR2 FQNEAQ (reference sequence). The J segment lost 1 base and the V segment lost 2 bases, leaving 7 bases of the junction unmatched. DNA for the CDR3: TGTGCCAGCAGCTTACGTGACAGGGCGGAGAACACTGAAGCTTTCTTT. Its protein is CASSLRDRAENTEAFF.

V is TRBV5-6 and J is TRBJ2-5; 12 bases are a match to TRBD1. Germline CDR1 is SGHDT and CDR2 is YYEEEE. The CDR3 spans 16 residues. V was clipped by 4 bases and J by 5 bases; unmatched bases: 9. The CDR3 sequence: CASSNRDRGRRETQYF. The CDR3 nucleotides read TGTGCCAGCAGCAACCGGGACAGGGGGCGAAGGGAGACCCAGTACTTC.

This chain links TRBV18 with TRBJ2-5; the D is unclear. The CDR3 extends over 15 amino acids. CDR1 and CDR2 (germline): KGHSH, LQKENI. The germline V and J ends were trimmed by 4 bases and 4 bases, with 16 bases remaining between them. CDR3 residues: CASSQLQSGSETQYF. Here the CDR3 DNA reads TGTGCCAGCTCACAGCTACAGAGTGGGTCAGAGACCCAGTACTTC.

The V call is TRBV6-2 or TRBV6-3, the J call TRBJ2-7, with 10 bases fitting TRBD1. The CDR3 contains 15 residues. With V trimmed by 1 base and J by 5 bases, 5 bases remained unmatched. Germline CDR1 reads MNHEY; CDR2 reads SVGEGT. The CDR3 nucleotides read TGTGCCAGCAGTTACTGGGGACAGGGGTCCCACGAGCAGTACTTC. Its translation is CASSYWGQGSHEQYF.

The gene calls are TRBV5-1 and TRBJ2-7; 8 bases are a match to TRBD1. The CDR3 runs to 12 residues. The germline gives CDR1 SGHRS, CDR2 YFSETQ. Trimming took 5 bases from V and 9 from J; bases not matched to a gene: 7. The CDR3 protein is CASSPGQGGQYF. In DNA, the CDR3 is TGCGCCAGCAGTCCAGGACAGGGCGGGCAGTACTTC.

V usage is TRBV20-1 and J usage is TRBJ2-5; 11 bases line up with TRBD2. The V segment lost 3 bases and the J segment 5 bases; nucleotides outside the gene matches: 5. Germline V lookup: CDR1 DFQATT, CDR2 SNEGSKA (reference sequence). The CDR3 extends over 14 amino acids. In nucleotides, the CDR3 is TGCAGTGCTAGCGGACTAGCGGGCCTGGAGACCCAGTACTTC. Translated, it gives CSASGLAGLETQYF.

This clonotype was observed once. A much larger clone is a single base away; this may be a read error. The CDR3 loop is CASSFRGPHEQYF. The CDR3 DNA sequence: TGCGCCAGCAGCTTCAGGGGGCCCCACGAGCAGTACTTC. V gene TRBV5-1 combines with J gene TRBJ2-7, with 8 bases fitting TRBD1. The trim removed 2 bases at V and 5 bases at J, leaving 3 bases unmatched. The CDR3 runs 13 residues. CDR1 and CDR2 (germline): SGHRS, YFSETQ.

Remarks on this clonotype: The CDR3 does not end in the conserved phenylalanine or tryptophan, so this is likely a read error. It is unclear where the CDR3 begins or ends on the DNA, so no DNA is shown, and the CDR3 is as TCRdb lists it. V gene TRBV29-1 combines with J gene TRBJ1-4; no check of the table's D call, TRBD1, against the DNA was made. The CDR3 sequence runs 19 residues, both termini included. Germline V gene data show CDR1 as SQVTM and CDR2 as ANQGSEA. CDR3 residues: CSALDRGLGLITYEQYFGP.

The chain carries TRBV19 and TRBJ1-1; D is ambiguous. V lost 1 base to trimming and J lost 8 bases, with 8 bases between them. The CDR3 contains 12 residues. Germline CDR1 is LNHDA and CDR2 is SQIVND (reference sequence). The CDR3 nucleotides read TGTGCCAGTAGTATAGGTTCTACAGAAGCTTTCTTT. Amino acids: CASSIGSTEAFF.

The chain carries TRBV10-3 and TRBJ2-7; 16 positions agree with TRBD2. In germline, CDR1 is ENHRY, CDR2 SYGVKD. With V trimmed by 1 base and J by 2 bases, 8 bases remained unmatched. The CDR3 extends over 19 amino acids. The CDR3 spells CAISELSGTSGRGPYEQYF. CDR3 sequence (DNA): TGTGCCATCAGTGAGTTGAGCGGGACTAGCGGGAGGGGGCCCTACGAGCAGTACTTC.

About this clonotype: This could be a read error, since a much larger clone is one nucleotide away. This sequence joins TRBV5-1 and TRBJ1-5; 10 bases are shared with TRBD1. CDR1 SGHRS and CDR2 YFSETQ come from the germline V gene. Unmatched junction bases numbered 7, after V lost 4 bases and J lost 6 bases. This CDR3 region has 15 residues. The CDR3 sequence is CASSPGTGDGQPQHF. CDR3 DNA: TGCGCCAGCAGCCCCGGGACAGGGGACGGTCAGCCCCAGCATTTT.

A few counts support this clonotype. J is TRBJ2-7 and V is TRBV27; D is possibly TRBD1 (5 bases). This CDR3 is built from 16 residues. The germline CDR1 and CDR2 sequences are MNHEY and SMNVEV (reference sequence). V was cut by 4 bases and J by 2 bases, with 18 bases left in between. The CDR3, as DNA: TGTGCCAGCAGTTCCTCAATGTCCCAGGGTACCTACGAGCAGTACTTC. It specifies CASSSSMSQGTYEQYF.

In this sample, this clonotype turned up many times. The genes are TRBV7-9 and TRBJ1-6; D possibly corresponds to TRBD1 (5 bases). CDR1 and CDR2 from the germline V gene are SEHNR and FQNEAQ (reference sequence). This CDR3 is built from 16 residues. V shed 5 bases and J shed 3 bases, with 14 bases lying between them. The CDR3 bases are TGTGCCAGCAGCCCGACCGGGACGGACTATAATTCACCCCTCCACTTT. This encodes CASSPTGTDYNSPLHF.

This clonotype was seen a handful of times. The chain is built from TRBV9 and TRBJ2-7; weak D call: TRBD1 (6 bases). Germline V gene lookup returns CDR1 SGDLS and CDR2 YYNGEE. The length of the CDR3 is 14 residues. V was trimmed by 3 bases and J by 2 bases, leaving 12 bases between them. The CDR3 DNA reads as TGTGCCAGCAGCGCAGGGGCCAATCCCTACGAGCAGTACTTC. Protein: CASSAGANPYEQYF.

This chain links TRBV28 with TRBJ2-5; TRBD2 aligns across 11 bases. Trimming took 7 bases from V and 5 from J; bases not matched to a gene: 9. Germline CDR1 is MDHEN and CDR2 is SYDVKM. The CDR3 covers 15 residues. CDR3 coding DNA: TGTGCCAGCATTGACCTAGCGGGAGGTGGGGAGACCCAGTACTTC. Translated, it gives CASIDLAGGGETQYF.

The chain has TRBV9 and TRBJ2-2; D call uncertain. The V gene's germline CDR1 is SGDLS and CDR2 YYNGEE. V lost 4 bases and J lost 3, with 16 bases in between. This CDR3 has 16 residues. The CDR3 coding sequence is TGTGCCAGCAGCCAAAGGTTCGGCTCGGACACCGGGGAGCTGTTTTTT. This translates into CASSQRFGSDTGELFF.

This clonotype was picked up many times. This chain connects TRBV7-9 to TRBJ1-6; D gene uncertain. Germline V CDR1 and CDR2: SEHNR, FQNEAQ (reference sequence). The CDR3 runs 16 residues. Trimming stripped 0 bases from V and 10 bases from J, with 16 bases between. CDR3 DNA: TGTGCCAGCAGCTTAGCGCTAACCACCTTGAACTCACCCCTCCACTTT. It codes for CASSLALTTLNSPLHF.

This sequence joins TRBV25-1 and TRBJ1-2; 7 bases agree with TRBD1. Germline loops: CDR1 MGHDK, CDR2 SYGVNS. The CDR3 totals 15 residues. V dropped 3 bases and J dropped 5; count of bases not matched to a gene: 9. As DNA, the CDR3 is TGTGCCAGCAGTGAGACCGACAGGGATCGATATGGCTACACCTTC. Its protein is CASSETDRDRYGYTF.

The sample holds one count of this clonotype. This chain links TRBV5-1 with TRBJ2-5; D tentatively reads TRBD1 or TRBD2 (5 bases each). The V gene's germline CDR1 is SGHRS and CDR2 YFSETQ. V lost 4 bases and J lost 3, with 16 bases in between. The CDR3 covers 15 residues. CDR3 in amino acids: CASSPLGRPKETQYF. The DNA for the CDR3 is TGCGCCAGCAGCCCATTGGGACGGCCTAAAGAGACCCAGTACTTC.